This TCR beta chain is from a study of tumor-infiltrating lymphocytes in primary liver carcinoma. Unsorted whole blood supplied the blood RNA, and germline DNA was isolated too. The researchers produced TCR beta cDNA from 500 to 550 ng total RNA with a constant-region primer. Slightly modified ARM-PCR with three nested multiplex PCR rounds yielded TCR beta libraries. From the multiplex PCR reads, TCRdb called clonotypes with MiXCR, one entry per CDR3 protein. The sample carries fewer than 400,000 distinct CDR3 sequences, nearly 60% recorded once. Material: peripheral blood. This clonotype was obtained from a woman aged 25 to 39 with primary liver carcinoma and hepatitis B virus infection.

For the CDR3, the DNA is TGTGCCAGCAGCTCCCTCGGGACGAGCTCATACGAGCAGTACTTC. It translates to CASSSLGTSSYEQYF. The chain combines TRBV11-1 with TRBJ2-7; D could derive from TRBD1 or TRBD2 (5 bases each). Germline assignment: CDR1 SGHAT and CDR2 FQDESV (reference sequence). This CDR3 contains 15 residues. Trimming shortened V by 4 bases and J by 4 bases, and 17 bases separated the two germline ends.